These 28 T cell receptor beta chains originate from one sample sequenced in a study of blood T cell repertoires in COVID-19. The protocol was immunoSEQ multiplex PCR, while the TCRdb copy is restricted to in-frame clones and leaves out a portion. The sample consists of some 250,000 clones, 88% of them appearing once. Sequencing was performed on peripheral blood. These receptors were taken from a woman aged 30 to 39 with acute or convalescent COVID-19.

This chain connects TRBV6-5 to TRBJ1-4, with a possible D match to TRBD1 (6 bases). The CDR3 sequence is 14 residues long. Germline V gene data show CDR1 as MNHEY and CDR2 as SVGAGI. V was clipped by 7 bases and J by 3 bases, with 12 bases between them. The CDR3 region is CASTLRGPNEKLFF. The CDR3 DNA reads as TGTGCCAGCACCCTCAGGGGTCCTAATGAAAAACTGTTTTTT.

The V and J genes are TRBV19 and TRBJ2-3, with 10 bases that match TRBD2. Unmatched junction bases numbered 6, after V lost 5 bases and J lost 7 bases. Germline V gene sequence: CDR1 LNHDA, CDR2 SQIVND (reference sequence). This CDR3 is 14 amino acids long. The CDR3 DNA is TGTGCCAGTAGTCCTAGCGGGAGAGTTTATACGCAGTATTTT. Its protein is CASSPSGRVYTQYF.

This chain joins TRBV7-2 and TRBJ2-1, with 12 bases fitting TRBD2. The germline CDR1 and CDR2 sequences are SGHTA and FQGNSA. The J segment lost 10 bases and the V segment lost 1 base, leaving 8 bases of the junction unmatched. This CDR3 has 16 amino acids. The CDR3 nucleotides are TGTGCCAGCAGCTTAGTTGCACTAGCGGGAGGAAGCGAGCAGTTCTTC. It codes for CASSLVALAGGSEQFF.

The chain employs TRBV11-3 and TRBJ2-7; no firm D call. CDR1 and CDR2 (germline): SGHNT, YENEEA. The CDR3 extends over 14 amino acids. The V gene lost 0 bases and the J gene lost 6 bases, with 12 bases spanning the gap. CDR3 amino acids: CASSLDIQTFEQYF. In nucleotides, the CDR3 is TGTGCCAGCAGCTTAGATATACAGACCTTCGAGCAGTACTTC.

The gene calls are TRBV29-1 and TRBJ1-1; 10 bases align to TRBD1. CDR1 and CDR2 (germline): SQVTM, ANQGSEA. There are 14 residues in the CDR3. The J segment lost 5 bases and the V segment lost 5 bases, leaving 8 bases of the junction unmatched. The CDR3 nucleotides are TGCAGCGTTTCACGTCGGGACAGGGGAACTGAAGCTTTCTTT. Its protein product is CSVSRRDRGTEAFF.

Comment on this clone: Compared with germline, one end of the junction differs, possibly owing to a read error. The chain has TRBV6-6 and TRBJ2-7, with a tentative D call TRBD1 (5 bases). Germline CDR1 MNHNY, CDR2 SVGAGI (reference sequence). This CDR3 spans 12 amino acids. CDR3: CASSWGSYEQYF. CDR3 DNA sequence: TGTGCCAGCAGTTGGGGCTCCTATGAGCAGTACTTC.

This chain connects TRBV6-6 to TRBJ2-6; TRBD2 matches at 8 bases. This CDR3 is built from 16 residues. J gave up 0 bases and V 2 bases, and 0 bases lay outside the gene matches. Germline V gene lookup returns CDR1 MNHNY and CDR2 SVGAGI (reference sequence). The CDR3 loop is CASSYGTSSGANVLTF. The CDR3 nucleotides are TGTGCCAGCAGTTACGGGACTAGCTCTGGGGCCAACGTCCTGACTTTC.

The chain is built from TRBV10-3 and TRBJ1-2, with D hard to call. Trimming took off 0 bases at V and 8 bases at J, with 7 bases between the two ends. This CDR3 is 12 amino acids long. CDR1 is ENHRY and CDR2 is SYGVKD in the germline V gene. The CDR3 loop reads CAISESRGGYTF. CDR3 in DNA: TGTGCCATCAGTGAGTCGAGAGGGGGCTACACCTTC.

The chain uses TRBV5-1 and TRBJ2-3; 8 nucleotides align to TRBD2. CDR1 is SGHRS and CDR2 is YFSETQ in the germline V gene. This CDR3 has 16 residues. V shed 4 bases and J 0 bases; nucleotides not matched to a gene: 7. DNA for the CDR3: TGCGCCAGCAGCATAGGACTAGCTGCTAGCACAGATACGCAGTATTTT. The encoded protein is CASSIGLAASTDTQYF.

This sequence joins TRBV19 and TRBJ1-2, with 8 bases matching TRBD1. CDR1 LNHDA and CDR2 SQIVND come from the germline V gene (reference sequence). V shed 5 bases, J shed 7 bases, and the junction held 3 bases outside the gene matches. This CDR3 is 12 amino acids long. The CDR3 DNA reads TGTGCCAGTAGTCCGCAGGGGGCTGGCTACACCTTC. Encoded protein: CASSPQGAGYTF.

V usage is TRBV11-3 and J usage is TRBJ1-2, with 7 bases that match TRBD1. Trimming at V came to 5 bases and at J to 5 bases, leaving 5 bases not matched to a gene. Germline V gene data show CDR1 as SGHNT and CDR2 as YENEEA. The CDR3 loop spans 13 amino acids. The CDR3, as DNA: TGTGCCAGCAGCCGGGGACAGACTTATGGCTACACCTTC. Translated: CASSRGQTYGYTF. The whole variable domain, remainder taken from reference TRBV11-3 and TRBJ1-2, is EAGVVQSPRYKIIEKKQPVAFWCNPISGHNTLYWYLQNLGQGPELLIRYENEEAVDDSQLPKDRFSAERLKGVDSTLKIQPAELGDSAVYLCASSRGQTYGYTFGSGTRLTVV.

The rearrangement joins TRBV5-6 to TRBJ2-5; the match to TRBD1 covers 7 bases. V gave up 1 base and J gave up 2 bases; unmatched junction bases: 5. This CDR3 has 15 residues. Germline CDR1 reads SGHDT; CDR2 reads YYEEEE. CDR3 residues: CASSLSSRGQETQYF. The DNA of the CDR3 is TGTGCCAGCAGCTTGAGTTCCAGGGGGCAAGAGACCCAGTACTTC.

The J gene is TRBJ2-7, the V gene TRBV28, with 10 bases aligning to TRBD2. Germline V gives CDR1 MDHEN, CDR2 SYDVKM. This CDR3 spans 14 amino acids. V shed 5 bases, J shed 3 bases, and the junction held 4 bases outside the gene matches. The chain's CDR3 is CASSPGTSVYEQYF. The DNA for the CDR3 is TGTGCCAGCAGTCCCGGGACTAGCGTCTACGAGCAGTACTTC.

This clone was counted a single time. The V call is TRBV5-1, the J call TRBJ1-5; D possibly corresponds to TRBD1 (6 bases). Germline loops: CDR1 SGHRS, CDR2 YFSETQ. V was clipped by 1 base and J by 4 bases, with 21 bases between them. This CDR3 contains 18 residues. The CDR3 nucleotides are TGCGCCAGCAGCTTGAGGAGCCGGGACATAAACCTTAATCAGCCCCAGCATTTT. Translating it yields CASSLRSRDINLNQPQHF.

This clone was seen only a few times. The V gene is TRBV5-8, the J gene TRBJ2-1; 11 bases line up with TRBD2. After removal of 2 bases from V and 8 bases from J, the junction contained 9 bases not matched to a gene. This CDR3 comprises 16 residues. Germline V gives CDR1 SGHTS, CDR2 YDEGEE. CDR3 residues: CASSLGRLAGGDEQFF. The CDR3 DNA follows: TGTGCCAGCAGCTTAGGTCGGCTAGCGGGAGGCGATGAGCAGTTCTTC.

The chain combines TRBV18 with TRBJ1-4; the D is unclear. V lost 2 bases and J lost 7, with 17 bases in between. CDR3 length equals 16 residues. Looked up from germline, CDR1 is KGHSH and CDR2 is LQKENI. The CDR3: CASSPEPPRLVEKLFF. DNA for the CDR3: TGTGCCAGCTCACCAGAGCCCCCGCGCTTAGTTGAAAAACTGTTTTTT.

This chain joins TRBV11-3 and TRBJ1-3, with D tentatively TRBD1 (6 bases). CDR1 and CDR2 from the germline V gene are SGHNT and YENEEA. CDR3 size: 14 residues. V lost 6 bases to trimming and J lost 5 bases, with 14 bases between them. CDR3 residues: CASSKDDRRNTIYF. CDR3 DNA: TGTGCCAGCAGTAAAGATGACAGGCGAAACACCATATATTTT.

The chain employs TRBV4-3 and TRBJ2-7; 8 bases agree with TRBD2. V was pared by 0 bases and J by 5 bases, with 9 bases of the junction left unmatched. Germline assignment: CDR1 LGHNA and CDR2 YSLEER. The CDR3 is 16 residues long. Here the CDR3 reads CASSQDFGGAVNEQYF. The DNA for the CDR3 is TGCGCCAGCAGCCAAGACTTCGGGGGGGCGGTCAACGAGCAGTACTTC.

This clone was picked up a small number of times. The chain joins TRBV4-3 to TRBJ2-1; TRBD2 matches at 8 bases. The V segment lost 5 bases and the J segment 8 bases; nucleotides outside the gene matches: 14. The CDR3 is made up of 16 amino acids. The germline CDR1 and CDR2 sequences are LGHNA and YSLEER. In nucleotides, the CDR3 is TGCGCCAGCAGCGCATCCGGGACTAGAAATATCCATGAGCAGTTCTTC. Its translation is CASSASGTRNIHEQFF.

This sequence joins TRBV11-2 and TRBJ2-7, with D unresolved. Germline CDR1 SGHAT, CDR2 FQNNGV. The CDR3 covers 11 residues. V was shortened by 3 bases and J by 7 bases, with 7 bases between the two germline ends. CDR3: CASSLSREQYF. CDR3 DNA: TGTGCCAGCAGCTTGAGTCGAGAGCAGTACTTC.

The V and J genes are TRBV6-4 and TRBJ1-4; D not resolved. CDR3 length equals 13 residues. V was trimmed by 5 bases and J by 7 bases, leaving 11 bases between them. Germline CDR1 reads MRHNA; CDR2 reads SNTAGT. The CDR3 here is CASSQEGGEKLFF. The DNA of the CDR3 is TGTGCCAGCAGTCAGGAGGGTGGTGAAAAACTGTTTTTT.

The rearrangement links TRBV5-3 to TRBJ2-7; the match to TRBD2 covers 8 bases. TRBV5-3 is assigned to the ORF class and has an uncertain function. V lost 3 bases to trimming and J lost 1 base; unmatched junction nucleotides: 6. The CDR3 spans 15 residues. CDR3 sequence reads: CARSSREGLSYEQYF. The DNA for the CDR3 is TGTGCCAGAAGCTCCCGGGAGGGCCTATCCTACGAGCAGTACTTC.

The gene calls are TRBV11-3 and TRBJ2-3, with D perhaps TRBD2 (6 bases). This CDR3 has 15 amino acids. Trimming removed 0 bases from V and 3 bases from J, with 10 bases in between. Germline CDR1 SGHNT, CDR2 YENEEA. The DNA of the CDR3 is TGTGCCAGCAGCTTAGATCCCGGGGGAACAGATACGCAGTATTTT. This gives the protein CASSLDPGGTDTQYF.

The chain joins TRBV29-1 to TRBJ1-5; D not resolved. Germline V CDR1 and CDR2: SQVTM, ANQGSEA. The CDR3 totals 14 residues. Trimming removed 7 bases from V and 2 bases from J, with 15 bases in between. The CDR3 is CSAREGLGNQPQHF. The CDR3 bases are TGCAGCGCCCGAGAGGGCTTGGGCAATCAGCCCCAGCATTTT.

The CDR3 DNA follows: TGTGCCAGCACCCCTAGCGGGAGAGATACGCAGTATTTT. Residues: CASTPSGRDTQYF. V usage is TRBV5-6 and J usage is TRBJ2-3; TRBD2 aligns across 10 bases. Germline V lookup: CDR1 SGHDT, CDR2 YYEEEE. V shed 6 bases, J shed 5 bases, and the junction held 3 bases outside the gene matches. This CDR3 is 13 amino acids long.

The chain links TRBV25-1 to TRBJ2-1; D might be TRBD2 (6 bases). V was shortened by 5 bases and J by 0 bases, with 17 bases between the two germline ends. This CDR3 comprises 17 residues. Germline loops: CDR1 MGHDK, CDR2 SYGVNS. This CDR3 reads CASSRGAPGSSYNEQFF. The CDR3, as DNA: TGTGCCAGCAGTCGAGGGGCTCCCGGGAGCTCCTACAATGAGCAGTTCTTC.

The chain recombines TRBV4-2 with TRBJ2-7, with 9 bases that match TRBD1. CDR1 and CDR2 (germline): LGHNA, YNFKEQ. The ends lost 0 bases at V and 3 bases at J; junction bases unmatched: 6. The CDR3 spans 16 residues. The CDR3 protein is CASSQEDRGFYYEQYF. The DNA of the CDR3 is TGTGCCAGCAGCCAAGAGGACAGGGGCTTTTACTACGAGCAGTACTTC.

This rearrangement joins TRBV5-1 to TRBJ1-1, with no clear D. Per germline, CDR1 SGHRS and CDR2 YFSETQ. The CDR3 consists of 11 residues. Trimming stripped 4 bases from V and 1 base from J, with 2 bases between. The DNA of the CDR3 is TGCGCCAGCAGCCGGAACACTGAAGCTTTCTTT. This sequence encodes CASSRNTEAFF.